A selection of T cell receptor beta chains follows, all from one sample in a study of Graves' ophthalmopathy and Graves' hyperthyroidism. One entry per CDR3 protein, called by TCRdb with MiXCR from the multiplex PCR reads. The sample has around 520,000 distinct CDR3 sequences, under 40% seen once. Sequencing input: peripheral blood or thyroid tissue (not recorded which). The receptors derive from an adult man with Graves' hyperthyroidism. The CDR3 runs from the conserved cysteine through the conserved F or W. The D gene is left open where the match is weak. Clone size is stated in some rows and not others, as once, few, many or a class when expanded.

V gene	D gene	clone size	J gene	CDR3 DNA	CDR3 protein
TRBV12-3/TRBV12-4	NA	many	TRBJ2-7	TGTGCCAGCAGTCGCGGAGAACAGGCCTACGAGCAGTACTTC	CASSRGEQAYEQYF
TRBV29-1	NA	NA	TRBJ2-6	TGCAGCGTTGAAGAGGGGGCTGGGGCCAACGTCCTGACTTTC	CSVEEGAGANVLTF
TRBV2	NA	NA	TRBJ2-7	TGTGCCAGCAGGGATTACAATGAGCAGTACTTC	CASRDYNEQYF
TRBV2	NA	NA	TRBJ2-3	TGTGCCAGTAAACAGCGACTGGCAGATACGCAGTATTTT	CASKQRLADTQYF
TRBV29-1	TRBD2	once	TRBJ2-7	TGCAGCGTTGACAGGGTAGCGGGACTCTACGAGCAGTACTTC	CSVDRVAGLYEQYF
TRBV13	NA	few	TRBJ2-7	TGTGCCAGCAGCCCTCCCCGCAGGAGCTCCTACGAGCAGTACTTC	CASSPPRRSSYEQYF
TRBV7-3	NA	many	TRBJ2-2	TGTGCCAGCAGCGCATCCGGGACCGCCTTTCCCGGGGAGCTGTTTTTT	CASSASGTAFPGELFF
TRBV7-2	NA	NA	TRBJ2-3	TGTGCCAGCAGCTTAGGTCGTACGCAGTATTTT	CASSLGRTQYF
TRBV7-2	NA	NA	TRBJ2-5	TGTGCCAGCAGCTTAGTAGGGGCCCAGTACTTC	CASSLVGAQYF
TRBV7-8	NA	many	TRBJ1-5	TGTGCCAGCAGCTTAATCTTGGACAGGCCCCAGCATTTT	CASSLILDRPQHF
TRBV12-3/TRBV12-4	TRBD2	NA	TRBJ2-7	TGTGCCAGCAGACCTAGCGGGAGCTCCTACGAGCAGTACTTC	CASRPSGSSYEQYF
TRBV7-2	TRBD1	NA	TRBJ2-7	TGTGCCAGCAGCGCGACTTGGGACAGGGGGGACTACGAGCAGTACTTC	CASSATWDRGDYEQYF
TRBV4-1	NA	few	TRBJ1-6	TGCGCCAGCAGCCAAGATCAGCGGCAGCGAAGAAGCTCCTATAATTCACCCCTCCACTTT	CASSQDQRQRRSSYNSPLHF
TRBV12-3/TRBV12-4	TRBD1	NA	TRBJ1-4	TGTGCCAGCAGTCGGGACAGGGGGGAAGAAAAACTGTTTTTT	CASSRDRGEEKLFF
TRBV24-1	TRBD2	many	TRBJ2-3	TGTGCCACCAGTGATCGAGCGGGAGTCAGCACAGATACGCAGTATTTT	CATSDRAGVSTDTQYF
TRBV2	NA	NA	TRBJ2-5	TGTGCTAGGAGGTCAGGACAGCAAGAGACCCAGTACTTC	CARRSGQQETQYF
TRBV9	NA	few	TRBJ2-3	TGTGCCAGCAGCGTAGAGGGGGGGACGCTTAGCACAGATACGCAGTATTTT	CASSVEGGTLSTDTQYF
TRBV18	NA	many	TRBJ1-1	TGTGCCAGCTCACCATATCTTGAGAGAAGCACTGAAGCTTTCTTT	CASSPYLERSTEAFF
TRBV7-2	NA	NA	TRBJ2-3	TGTGCCAGCAGCGAGGACTACTCTCCCACAGATACGCAGTATTTT	CASSEDYSPTDTQYF
TRBV7-2	TRBD1	many	TRBJ1-2	TGTGCCAGCAGCAGAATGACAGGGGGTTACTATGGCTACACCTTC	CASSRMTGGYYGYTF
TRBV2	TRBD1	many	TRBJ2-6	TGTGCCAGCAGCGTGGGACAGGTCTTCTCTGGGGCCAACGTCCTGACTTTC	CASSVGQVFSGANVLTF
TRBV20-1	TRBD2	few	TRBJ2-7	TGCAGTGCTGGTTTAGGGACTAGCGGGACCTCCTACGAGCAGTACTTC	CSAGLGTSGTSYEQYF
TRBV20-1	TRBD1	many	TRBJ1-5	TGCAGTGCTAGGGGACAGGGAGGAGGTAGCAATCAGCCCCAGCATTTT	CSARGQGGGSNQPQHF
TRBV7-6	TRBD1	few	TRBJ2-7	TGTGCCAGCAGCTTAGGGGCAGGGGGCTACGAGCAGTACTTC	CASSLGAGGYEQYF
TRBV9	TRBD2	NA	TRBJ2-7	TGTGCCAGCAGCCGTAGCGGGAGAGACGGGCAGTACTTC	CASSRSGRDGQYF
TRBV29-1	NA	NA	TRBJ2-5	TGCAGCGCCGGGGGCGGGGGCCAAGAGACCCAGTACTTC	CSAGGGGQETQYF
TRBV29-1	NA	NA	TRBJ1-4	TGCAGCGTTGAAGATCGGGGGGATGATGAAACTAATGAAAAACTGTTTTTT	CSVEDRGDDETNEKLFF
TRBV12-3/TRBV12-4	NA	many	TRBJ2-7	TGTGCCAGCAGGGGTACTGGGCTAAACTACGAGCAGTACTTC	CASRGTGLNYEQYF
TRBV20-1	NA	NA	TRBJ2-3	TGCAGTGCTGGAGGTCAAGATACGCAGTATTTT	CSAGGQDTQYF
TRBV20-1	TRBD1	many	TRBJ1-5	TGCAGTGCTACTCAGGGGGCAAGTCAGCCCCAGCATTTT	CSATQGASQPQHF
TRBV6-6	TRBD1	few	TRBJ1-6	TGTGCCAGCAGGGATACAAACAGGGGGCTTTACTCACCCCTCCACTTT	CASRDTNRGLYSPLHF
TRBV20-1	NA	many	TRBJ2-6	TGCAGTGCTAGAGAGCGTGGGGCCAACGTCCTGACTTTC	CSARERGANVLTF
TRBV7-2	TRBD2	NA	TRBJ2-7	TGTGCCAGCAGCTTGGAAGGGACTAGTTCCTACGAGCAGTACTTC	CASSLEGTSSYEQYF
TRBV30	NA	NA	TRBJ2-7	TGTGCCTGGAGTGTACAGGGAAGCCTAGTGTACGAGCAGTACTTC	CAWSVQGSLVYEQYF
TRBV7-2	NA	NA	TRBJ1-5	TGTGCCAGCTCTTCCGGGGGGGGTATCAGCCCCCAGCATTTT	CASSSGGGISPQHF
TRBV28	TRBD1	many	TRBJ2-2	TGTGCCAGCAGTTCCCCAGGACAGGCCGGGGAGCTGTTTTTT	CASSSPGQAGELFF
TRBV10-1	TRBD2	few	TRBJ2-7	TGCGCCAGCAGCGCAACCCGAATAGCGGGAGGACACGAGCAGTACTTC	CASSATRIAGGHEQYF
TRBV29-1	NA	NA	TRBJ2-5	TGCAGCGTTCTGGGAGAAGAGACCCAGTACTTC	CSVLGEETQYF
TRBV12-3/TRBV12-4	TRBD2	NA	TRBJ2-1	TGTGCCAGCAGTCTCCGACTAGCTAGCAGCTTGGATGAGCAGTTCTTC	CASSLRLASSLDEQFF
TRBV24-1	NA	NA	TRBJ1-2	TGTGCGACCAGTGGTACACGCTATGGCTACACCTTC	CATSGTRYGYTF
TRBV7-8	TRBD1	NA	TRBJ1-1	TGTGCCAGCAGCACAGGGGGACTAAGGGCCTCTGAAGCTTTCTTT	CASSTGGLRASEAFF
TRBV29-1	NA	once	TRBJ1-2	TGCAGCTTGGAACAGGGATATGGCTACACCTTC	CSLEQGYGYTF
TRBV12-3/TRBV12-4	TRBD1	many	TRBJ2-7	TGTGCCAGCAGCCGGACAGGTTATTCCTACGAGCAGTACTTC	CASSRTGYSYEQYF
TRBV7-9	TRBD1	NA	TRBJ1-1	TGTGCCAGCAGCTTAGAGACAGGGTCTCGCACTGAAGCTTTCTTT	CASSLETGSRTEAFF
TRBV29-1	NA	many	TRBJ2-2	TGCAGCGTTCCCAGAGGGGACACCGGGGAGCTGTTTTTT	CSVPRGDTGELFF
TRBV20-1	NA	NA	TRBJ1-1	TGCAGTGCTAGAGAGGACAGCCTCCTCAGCTTCATGAACACTGAAGCTTTCTTT	CSAREDSLLSFMNTEAFF
TRBV28	TRBD1	many	TRBJ1-2	TGTGCCAGCAAGATTCAGGGGGCTCGGGGCTACACCTTC	CASKIQGARGYTF
TRBV7-2	TRBD1	NA	TRBJ1-2	TGTGCCAGCAGCTTAATGCCAGGGGGACAAGGCTATGGCTACACCTTC	CASSLMPGGQGYGYTF
TRBV5-1	NA	many	TRBJ1-3	TGCGCCAGCAGCCTAGGGACAAGCTCTGGAAACACCATATATTTT	CASSLGTSSGNTIYF
TRBV6-2/TRBV6-3	TRBD2	many	TRBJ2-5	TGTGCCAGCAGTTACGGACTAGCGGGAGTAGCAGAGACCCAGTACTTC	CASSYGLAGVAETQYF
TRBV2	TRBD2	many	TRBJ2-5	TGTGCCAGCCTGCAGTCTAGCGGATTCCAAGAGACCCAGTACTTC	CASLQSSGFQETQYF
TRBV28	NA	NA	TRBJ2-7	TGTGCCAGCAGTTTAGTCCCGGAACGGGGGGAGCAGTACTTC	CASSLVPERGEQYF
TRBV20-1	NA	NA	TRBJ1-2	TGCAGTGCTAGAGTTCGAGGACGAAACTATGGCTACACCTTC	CSARVRGRNYGYTF
TRBV7-8	NA	NA	TRBJ1-6	TGTGCCAGTAGCCAACAGAGCTCCTACAATTCACCCCTCCACTTT	CASSQQSSYNSPLHF
TRBV7-9	TRBD1	NA	TRBJ2-7	TGTGCCAGCAGCCCCTCCGGGACAGATAGCTCCTACGAGCAGTACTTC	CASSPSGTDSSYEQYF
TRBV7-9	NA	NA	TRBJ2-2	TGTGCCAGCAGCGGACACCGGGACGGGGAGCTGTTTTTT	CASSGHRDGELFF
TRBV7-2	TRBD1	many	TRBJ1-4	TGTGCCAGCAGTACCTACAGGGGGATAAGTGAAAAACTGTTTTTT	CASSTYRGISEKLFF